Listed below are T cell receptor beta chains from one sample, sequenced in a study of PD-1 blockade in mismatch repair-deficient tumors. Assay used: immunoSEQ multiplex PCR; TCRdb lists only in-frame clones, some missing. The table has 20,000 to 25,000 clones, approximately 84% seen once; the top ten hold approximately 17%. The source material was peripheral blood, sampled 2 weeks after starting pembrolizumab. The source of these receptors is an adult with mismatch repair-deficient cancer. Both conserved end residues are part of each CDR3. Each record gives: J gene, V gene, CDR3 protein.

j_call: TRBJ2-3
v_call: TRBV5-6
cdr3_aa: CASSPFFWGVGPGTDTQYF

j_call: TRBJ1-4
v_call: TRBV10-1
cdr3_aa: CASRRTENEKLFF

j_call: TRBJ1-5
v_call: TRBV30
cdr3_aa: CAWSPRHNQPQHF

j_call: TRBJ2-7
v_call: TRBV9
cdr3_aa: CASSLEGNEQYF

j_call: TRBJ2-3
v_call: TRBV27
cdr3_aa: CASSSLDRSNTDTQYF

j_call: TRBJ2-6
v_call: TRBV4-3
cdr3_aa: CASSRERGTGANVLTF

j_call: TRBJ1-1
v_call: TRBV5-1
cdr3_aa: CASSKTGGWGAFF

j_call: TRBJ2-5
v_call: TRBV30
cdr3_aa: CAWSVGGTRETQYF

j_call: .
v_call: TRBV5-6
cdr3_aa: CASSLGLAGSSYEQYF

j_call: TRBJ2-1
v_call: TRBV2
cdr3_aa: CASSPSMGREQFF

j_call: TRBJ2-3
v_call: TRBV14
cdr3_aa: CASSQSGRWLDTQYF

j_call: TRBJ2-3
v_call: TRBV29-1
cdr3_aa: CSVRGGARDTQYF

j_call: TRBJ1-2
v_call: TRBV6-1
cdr3_aa: CASSEANRAYGYTF

j_call: TRBJ2-3
v_call: TRBV11-2
cdr3_aa: CASSAAGSVLDTQYF

j_call: TRBJ2-3
v_call: TRBV10-2
cdr3_aa: CASSTRWGGEGGSTDTQYF